Following are 2 T cell receptor beta chains from one sample sequenced in a study of Tregs in tolerant kidney transplant recipients. Assay: immunoSEQ multiplex PCR; the TCRdb copy retains only in-frame clones and omits some. The table shows approximately 69,000 clones, with less than 90% occurring only once. The source was CD4+ T cells from blood, collected before the transplant. These receptors all stem from a human donor who received a combined kidney and bone marrow transplant.

This clone was seen only a few times. The chain joins TRBV5-1 to TRBJ2-1, with D tentatively TRBD2 (6 bases). This CDR3 spans 13 amino acids. Germline values: CDR1 SGHRS, CDR2 YFSETQ. The V and J ends lost 9 bases and 2 bases respectively, with 12 bases between them. CDR3 bases: TGCGCCACCCGGGAGTATACCTACAATGAGCAGTTCTTC. Its protein is CATREYTYNEQFF.

This chain links TRBV28 with TRBJ1-2; TRBD1 is a possible D gene (5 bases). Germline V gene lookup returns CDR1 MDHEN and CDR2 SYDVKM. The CDR3 sequence is 13 residues long. Deletions cut 6 bases from V and 6 bases from J, with 14 bases between. CDR3 coding DNA: TGTGCCAGCAGCCGCCAGGGAACCCATGGCTACACCTTC. Translated: CASSRQGTHGYTF.